This T cell receptor (beta chain) appears in the sequencing data of a study of CD8+CD57+ T cells in acquired aplastic anemia. Germline CDR1 SQVTM, CDR2 ANQGSEA. The ends lost 7 bases at V and 4 bases at J; junction bases unmatched: 3. The CDR3 loop spans 11 amino acids. CD8+CD57+ cell expansion, shown by flow cytometry, had occurred in the patients selected for sequencing. Blood samples were obtained from patients who had received no prior therapy. The study profiled TCR beta VDJ and CDR3 using genomic DNA as template. TCRdb reprocessed the reads via MiXCR and lists one record per CDR3 protein. The sample carries about 160,000 distinct CDR3 sequences, 47% recorded once.

Specimen: sorted CD4+, CD8+, or CD8+CD57+ T cells (not recorded which) from PBMCs. J is TRBJ1-2 and V is TRBV29-1; TRBD1 agrees at 7 bases. The origin of this receptor is a human donor with aplastic anemia. The DNA for the CDR3 is TGCAGCGGGAGGGACAGCTATGGCTACACCTTC. Translating gives CSGRDSYGYTF.